A selection of T cell receptor beta chains follows, all from one sample in a study of PD-L1 blockade in urothelial cancer. Sequencing was performed with immunoSEQ multiplex PCR; in TCRdb, only in-frame clones are kept and a portion is missing. The sample carries fewer than 60,000 clones, more than 80% recorded once. The source was PBMCs, collected around atezolizumab (anti-PD-L1) treatment. These receptors were obtained from a man aged 50-60 years with urothelial cancer. Each CDR3 is given with its conserved first and last residue. Each record gives: V gene, CDR3 length, D gene, J gene, clone size, CDR3 DNA, CDR3 protein. The D gene is left open where the match is weak. Clone sizes are given selectively: once, few, many, or a class where the clone is expanded.

V: TRBV7-9; length: 17; D: TRBD2; J: TRBJ2-1; size: NA; DNA: TGTGCCAGCAGCCTAGAGCGGGGATCCAGCTCCTACAATGAGCAGTTCTTC; CDR3: CASSLERGSSSYNEQFF
V: TRBV5-1; length: 15; D: TRBD1; J: TRBJ2-5; size: once; DNA: TGCGCCAGCAGCTTCGGACAGGGGGGATTTGAGACCCAGTACTTC; CDR3: CASSFGQGGFETQYF
V: TRBV9; length: 13; D: NA; J: TRBJ2-7; size: once; DNA: TGTGCCAGCAGCGTGGAACAGGGCTACGAGCAGTACTTC; CDR3: CASSVEQGYEQYF
V: TRBV10-2; length: 15; D: TRBD2; J: TRBJ2-2; size: NA; DNA: TGCGCCAGCAGAAAACTAGCGGGGGGTCCGATGGAGCTGTTTTTT; CDR3: CASRKLAGGPMELFF
V: TRBV5-6; length: 13; D: NA; J: TRBJ2-3; size: once; DNA: TGTGCCAGCAGCGGGAGACCGACAGATACGCAGTATTTT; CDR3: CASSGRPTDTQYF
V: TRBV30; length: 13; D: NA; J: TRBJ1-6; size: NA; DNA: TGTGCCTGGAGTGTAATCGGGTATTCACCCCTCCACTTT; CDR3: CAWSVIGYSPLHF
V: TRBV10-3; length: 12; D: NA; J: TRBJ1-2; size: medium-sized; DNA: TGTGCCATCGGGGGCATTGGCTATGGCTACACCTTC; CDR3: CAIGGIGYGYTF
V: TRBV20-1; length: 11; D: NA; J: TRBJ2-5; size: NA; DNA: TGCAGTGCCCCCCGGGGGGAGACCCAGTACTTC; CDR3: CSAPRGETQYF
V: TRBV2; length: 13; D: NA; J: TRBJ2-5; size: few; DNA: TGTGCCATCGACGGGTGGCGAAGGGAGACCCAGTACTTC; CDR3: CAIDGWRRETQYF
V: TRBV18; length: 14; D: TRBD1; J: TRBJ1-1; size: NA; DNA: TGTGCCAGCTCACGAGGACAGGGGAACACTGAAGCTTTCTTT; CDR3: CASSRGQGNTEAFF
V: TRBV2; length: 14; D: NA; J: TRBJ1-1; size: NA; DNA: TGTGCCAGCAGAGGGGCTGTGGTGAACACTGAAGCTTTCTTT; CDR3: CASRGAVVNTEAFF
V: TRBV5-5; length: 14; D: NA; J: TRBJ1-6; size: few; DNA: TGTGCCAGCAGCTTGCTTCAGGGTAGTTCACCCCTCCACTTT; CDR3: CASSLLQGSSPLHF
V: TRBV29-1; length: 15; D: NA; J: TRBJ1-1; size: NA; DNA: TGCAGCGTTGAAGAGCCACGACAGGCGCGGACTGAAGCTTTCTTT; CDR3: CSVEEPRQARTEAFF
V: TRBV5-6; length: 18; D: TRBD2; J: TRBJ2-6; size: NA; DNA: TGTGCCAGCAGCTTGGGACTAGCGGTAAGCTCTGGGGCCAACGTCCTGACTTTC; CDR3: CASSLGLAVSSGANVLTF
V: TRBV9; length: 16; D: TRBD1; J: TRBJ2-7; size: NA; DNA: TGTGCCAGCAGCGTAGCGTCCCTAGACAGGGGGGACGAGCAGTACTTC; CDR3: CASSVASLDRGDEQYF
V: TRBV19; length: 19; D: TRBD2; J: TRBJ2-1; size: NA; DNA: TGTGCCAGTAGTATTCCACGGGGCCGAGGACTAGCGGGAGGTGGGGAGCAGTTCTTC; CDR3: CASSIPRGRGLAGGGEQFF
V: TRBV30; length: 15; D: NA; J: TRBJ2-2; size: NA; DNA: TGTGCCTGGAGCGCAGGGGTTAGGAACACCGGGGAGCTGTTTTTT; CDR3: CAWSAGVRNTGELFF
V: TRBV19; length: 15; D: TRBD1; J: TRBJ1-6; size: NA; DNA: TGTGCCAGTAGTATATTGGGACAGGGGAATTCACCCCTCCACTTT; CDR3: CASSILGQGNSPLHF
V: TRBV11-2; length: 14; D: NA; J: TRBJ1-5; size: NA; DNA: TGTGCCAGCAGCTTAGTGGGGGGAAGTCAGCCCCAGCATTTT; CDR3: CASSLVGGSQPQHF
V: TRBV27; length: 16; D: TRBD1; J: TRBJ2-2; size: NA; DNA: TGTGCCAGCAGTGCCAGGGGGACCCAAAACACCGGGGAGCTGTTTTTT; CDR3: CASSARGTQNTGELFF
V: TRBV29-1; length: 14; D: TRBD1; J: TRBJ2-7; size: NA; DNA: TGCAGCGTTATACAGGGGACAGCTCCCTACGAGCAGTACTTC; CDR3: CSVIQGTAPYEQYF
V: TRBV19; length: 15; D: NA; J: TRBJ2-7; size: NA; DNA: TGTGCCAGTAGTAAATCACCGAGGAGGGAGGACGAGCAGTACTTC; CDR3: CASSKSPRREDEQYF
V: TRBV7-8; length: 18; D: TRBD2; J: TRBJ2-5; size: NA; DNA: TGTGCCAGCAGCCAAGCGCAGGGCGGGGGATTAAGCGGGGAGACCCAGTACTTC; CDR3: CASSQAQGGGLSGETQYF
V: TRBV7-2; length: 13; D: NA; J: TRBJ2-1; size: NA; DNA: TGTGCCAGCAGCTTTTGGCGGGAAGATGAGCAGTTCTTC; CDR3: CASSFWREDEQFF
V: TRBV5-6; length: 15; D: TRBD1; J: TRBJ2-7; size: NA; DNA: TGTGCCAGCAGCTTGGGTCAGGGGGCGGCCTACGAGCAGTACTTC; CDR3: CASSLGQGAAYEQYF
V: TRBV30; length: 13; D: TRBD2; J: TRBJ2-3; size: NA; DNA: TGTGCCTGGAGTAGCGGGATTGATGATACGCAGTATTTT; CDR3: CAWSSGIDDTQYF
V: TRBV29-1; length: 13; D: NA; J: TRBJ2-7; size: NA; DNA: TGCAGCGCAGGGGCGAAGAGCTCCTACGAGCAGTACTTC; CDR3: CSAGAKSSYEQYF
V: TRBV27; length: 20; D: NA; J: TRBJ1-3; size: NA; DNA: TGTGCCAGCAGTTCTAAACCACCTTCCCGACAGGTTGGCTCTGGAAACACCATATATTTT; CDR3: CASSSKPPSRQVGSGNTIYF
V: TRBV28; length: 15; D: TRBD1; J: TRBJ1-4; size: NA; DNA: TGTGCCAGCAAGGCAGGGGGCCCATCTAATGAAAAACTGTTTTTT; CDR3: CASKAGGPSNEKLFF
V: TRBV5-5; length: 14; D: TRBD1; J: TRBJ1-4; size: NA; DNA: TGTGCCAGCAGGCAGGGACAGACTAATGAAAAACTGTTTTTT; CDR3: CASRQGQTNEKLFF
V: TRBV21-1; length: 18; D: NA; J: TRBJ1-5; size: NA; DNA: TGTGCCAGCAGCAAAGAGAAAATTGATACTGATAGCAATCAGCCCCAGCATTTT; CDR3: CASSKEKIDTDSNQPQHF
V: TRBV10-3; length: 15; D: TRBD1; J: TRBJ2-3; size: NA; DNA: TGTGCCATCAGTGCATTGGGACAGGGAGCAGATACGCAGTATTTT; CDR3: CAISALGQGADTQYF
V: TRBV30; length: 11; D: NA; J: TRBJ2-3; size: NA; DNA: TGTGCCTGGAGTTACAAAGATACGCAGTATTTT; CDR3: CAWSYKDTQYF
V: TRBV10-1; length: 15; D: TRBD2; J: TRBJ2-1; size: few; DNA: TGCGCCAGCAGTGACGGACTAGCGGGAGGGTCGGAGCAGTTCTTC; CDR3: CASSDGLAGGSEQFF
V: TRBV5-4; length: 14; D: TRBD1; J: TRBJ2-7; size: NA; DNA: TGTGCCAGCAGCCCCGGACAGGATTCCTACGAGCAGTACTTC; CDR3: CASSPGQDSYEQYF
V: TRBV7-9; length: 15; D: NA; J: TRBJ2-1; size: NA; DNA: TGTGCCAGCAGCCCAACCCTTGGGAGTGAGTATGAGCAGTTCTTC; CDR3: CASSPTLGSEYEQFF
V: TRBV5-1; length: 13; D: NA; J: TRBJ2-7; size: NA; DNA: TGCGCCAGCAGCTTGGAACTAGCATACGAGCAGTACTTC; CDR3: CASSLELAYEQYF
V: TRBV7-2; length: 16; D: TRBD1; J: TRBJ2-7; size: NA; DNA: TGTGCCAGCAGCTTAGTAACAGGGGCCAGCTCCTACGAGCAGTACTTC; CDR3: CASSLVTGASSYEQYF
V: TRBV9; length: 16; D: TRBD2; J: TRBJ2-1; size: NA; DNA: TGTGCCAGCAGCGGGGGGGGGATCTCCTCCTACAATGAGCAGTTCTTC; CDR3: CASSGGGISSYNEQFF
V: TRBV7-3; length: 16; D: NA; J: TRBJ2-4; size: NA; DNA: TGTGCCAGCAGCTTAGGGGCAGAAATAGCCAAAAACATTCAGTACTTC; CDR3: CASSLGAEIAKNIQYF
V: TRBV5-1; length: 17; D: TRBD1; J: TRBJ1-4; size: NA; DNA: TGCGCCAGCAGCCCGACAGGGATTCTGCGGTCTAATGAAAAACTGTTTTTT; CDR3: CASSPTGILRSNEKLFF
V: TRBV7-9; length: 12; D: TRBD1; J: TRBJ2-4; size: NA; DNA: TGTGCCAGCAGCTTAATGGGACAGGGAAATTACTTC; CDR3: CASSLMGQGNYF
V: TRBV15; length: 16; D: TRBD2; J: TRBJ2-1; size: NA; DNA: TGTGCCACCAGCAGAGGCGGGAGCGGGGGGCTTAATGAGCAGTTCTTC; CDR3: CATSRGGSGGLNEQFF
V: TRBV19; length: 15; D: TRBD1; J: TRBJ2-3; size: NA; DNA: TGTGCCAGTACCGAAACAGGGGTACCCACAGATACGCAGTATTTT; CDR3: CASTETGVPTDTQYF
V: TRBV10-3; length: 13; D: NA; J: TRBJ2-7; size: NA; DNA: TGTGCCATCAGGGGGGGTCGGGGGTACGAGCAGTACTTC; CDR3: CAIRGGRGYEQYF
V: TRBV19; length: 15; D: NA; J: TRBJ2-5; size: NA; DNA: TGTGCCAGTAGTATTGTGGGCATGATGGCAGAGACCCAGTACTTC; CDR3: CASSIVGMMAETQYF
V: TRBV6-5; length: 15; D: NA; J: TRBJ1-2; size: NA; DNA: TGTGTCAGCAGTTACTCGGCGGGTACCGACTATGGCTACACCTTC; CDR3: CVSSYSAGTDYGYTF
V: TRBV7-9; length: 14; D: TRBD1; J: TRBJ2-7; size: NA; DNA: TGTGCCAGCAGCTTAGTGGACAGGAACTACGAGCAGTACTTC; CDR3: CASSLVDRNYEQYF
V: TRBV18; length: 16; D: NA; J: TRBJ2-6; size: NA; DNA: TGTGCCAGCTCACACCGACCGCCCGGGGGGGCCAACGTCCTGACTTTC; CDR3: CASSHRPPGGANVLTF
V: TRBV5-4; length: 13; D: NA; J: TRBJ2-1; size: NA; DNA: TGTGCCAGCAGCTTGACATTTTACAATGAGCAGTTCTTC; CDR3: CASSLTFYNEQFF
V: TRBV19; length: 14; D: NA; J: TRBJ1-4; size: NA; DNA: TGTGCCGCTCGGGGGGGGCAGAATAATGAAAAACTGTTTTTT; CDR3: CAARGGQNNEKLFF
V: TRBV25-1; length: 16; D: TRBD2; J: TRBJ2-7; size: NA; DNA: TGTGCCAGCAGTGAATCTCCGCCCAAGCGGGGCTACGAGCAGTACTTC; CDR3: CASSESPPKRGYEQYF